These 11 T cell receptor beta chains were sequenced from one sample in a study of cytomegalovirus exposure and HLA in healthy donors. Primers included in the PCR were 60 Vbeta and 13 Jbeta primers. The method was immunoSEQ multiplex PCR; TCRdb's version includes in-frame clones alone and lacks a portion of them. The sample has around 140,000 clones, around nine tenths seen once; the top ten hold 4% to 6.5%. The sequenced material came from PBMCs. Every receptor here comes from a woman in her thirties in good health and CMV-seronegative.

This clone has only a few counts. V gene TRBV6-5 combines with J gene TRBJ2-2; D is unresolved. CDR3 length: 13 residues. Trimming left V 8 bases short and J 4 bases short, with 11 bases between. Germline loops: CDR1 MNHEY, CDR2 SVGAGI. CDR3 sequence: CASSGSGTGELFF. CDR3 bases: TGTGCCAGCTCCGGGTCCGGCACCGGGGAGCTGTTTTTT.

In this sample, this clone turned up a few times. The rearrangement uses TRBV28 and TRBJ2-6; D gene unclear. In germline, CDR1 is MDHEN, CDR2 SYDVKM. V was pared by 9 bases and J by 1 base, with 4 bases between. The CDR3 consists of 12 residues. The DNA for the CDR3 is TGTGCCAGTGTATCTGGGGCCAACGTCCTGACTTTC. Its translation: CASVSGANVLTF.

V gene TRBV9 combines with J gene TRBJ2-5; TRBD2 aligns across 7 bases. This CDR3 spans 14 amino acids. The junction had 1 base not matched to a gene; V was cut back by 0 bases and J by 2 bases. Germline CDR1 is SGDLS and CDR2 is YYNGEE. The CDR3 DNA follows: TGTGCCAGCAGCGTAGGGGGGGGGCAAGAGACCCAGTACTTC. Amino acids: CASSVGGGQETQYF.

In its sample, this clone was seen once. This sequence joins TRBV19 and TRBJ1-2; no clear D. From germline, CDR1 is LNHDA and CDR2 SQIVND (reference sequence). Trimming shortened V by 8 bases and J by 1 base, and 11 bases separated the two germline ends. CDR3 length: 13 amino acids. CDR3 amino acids: CASRAGVNYGYTF. The CDR3 DNA follows: TGTGCCAGTCGAGCCGGGGTTAACTATGGCTACACCTTC.

This clone has a single count. The V and J genes are TRBV4-1 and TRBJ1-3; TRBD1 agrees at 8 bases. Trimming cost V 3 bases and J 2 bases; bases outside gene matches: 18. Germline CDR1 is MGHRA and CDR2 is YSYEKL. This CDR3 spans 20 amino acids. CDR3 residues: CASSHGGSDRGGNPGNTIYF. Here the CDR3 DNA reads TGCGCCAGCAGCCACGGGGGGAGCGACAGGGGTGGTAATCCTGGAAACACCATATATTTT.

The chain uses TRBV5-4 and TRBJ2-2; 7 bases fit TRBD2. Germline CDR1 reads SGHNT; CDR2 reads YYREEE (reference sequence). V was clipped by 0 bases and J by 1 base; unmatched bases: 6. This CDR3 spans 17 amino acids. The DNA of the CDR3 is TGTGCCAGCAGCTTGGCTCCAGGGAGGGGGAACACCGGGGAGCTGTTTTTT. Amino acid sequence: CASSLAPGRGNTGELFF.

This chain uses TRBV2 with TRBJ1-5; maybe TRBD1 (5 bases). The CDR3 consists of 14 residues. V was cut by 7 bases and J by 2 bases, with 12 bases left in between. The germline V gene encodes CDR1 SNHLY and CDR2 FYNNEI. The CDR3 region is CASTREGGNQPQHF. The CDR3 bases are TGTGCCAGCACTAGAGAAGGGGGCAATCAGCCCCAGCATTTT.

The chain is built from TRBV7-2 and TRBJ2-7, with 8 positions matching TRBD2. Germline CDR1 is SGHTA and CDR2 is FQGNSA. This CDR3 has 16 residues. V trimming: 0 bases; J trimming: 0 bases; junction bases outside the gene matches: 4. The DNA for the CDR3 is TGTGCCAGCAGCTTAGCGACTAGCGTGAGCTCCTACGAGCAGTACTTC. It codes for CASSLATSVSSYEQYF.

The chain has TRBV7-6 and TRBJ2-5; unclear D gene. V lost 1 base and J 1 base, leaving 10 bases between the germline ends. This CDR3 contains 15 residues. The germline CDR1 and CDR2 sequences are SGHVS and FNYEAQ. The CDR3 nucleotides read TGTGCCAGCAGCTTAGATCTAACAGTCCAAGAGACCCAGTACTTC. Residues: CASSLDLTVQETQYF. Based on the CDR3 plus reference TRBV7-6 and TRBJ2-5, the full variable domain is GAGVSQSPRYKVTKRGQDVALRCDPISGHVSLYWYRQALGQGPEFLTYFNYEAQQDKSGLPNDRFSAERPEGSISTLTIQRTEQRDSAMYRCASSLDLTVQETQYFGPGTRLLVL.

The chain carries TRBV19 and TRBJ1-5, with a tentative D call TRBD1 (6 bases). Trimming shortened V by 3 bases and J by 3 bases, and 9 bases separated the two germline ends. The CDR3 runs 14 residues. Germline loops: CDR1 LNHDA, CDR2 SQIVND (reference sequence). The CDR3 is CASSIRTVNQPQHF. In DNA form, the CDR3 reads TGTGCCAGTAGTATTAGGACAGTCAATCAGCCCCAGCATTTT.

The V call is TRBV4-1, the J call TRBJ2-7; 9 bases fit TRBD1. There are 15 residues in the CDR3. After removal of 5 bases from V and 5 bases from J, the junction contained 10 bases not matched to a gene. CDR1 and CDR2 from the germline V gene are MGHRA and YSYEKL. In DNA form, the CDR3 reads TGCGCCAGCAGCTTTATGGGACAGGGTATCGACGAGCAGTACTTC. It encodes CASSFMGQGIDEQYF.